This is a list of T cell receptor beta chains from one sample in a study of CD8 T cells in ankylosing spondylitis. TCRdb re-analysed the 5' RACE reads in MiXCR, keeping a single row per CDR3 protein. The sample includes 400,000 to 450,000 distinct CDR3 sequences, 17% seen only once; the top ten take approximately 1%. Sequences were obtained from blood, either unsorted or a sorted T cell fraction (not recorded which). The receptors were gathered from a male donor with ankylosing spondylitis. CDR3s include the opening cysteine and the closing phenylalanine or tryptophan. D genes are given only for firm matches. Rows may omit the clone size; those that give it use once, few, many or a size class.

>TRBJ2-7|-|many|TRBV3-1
TGTGCCAGCAGCCCGACAGGCTACGAGCAGTACTTC
CASSPTGYEQYF
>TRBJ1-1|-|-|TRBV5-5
TGTGCCAGCAGCTTGGCGCGGGGCCGACGAGCTTTCTTT
CASSLARGRRAFF
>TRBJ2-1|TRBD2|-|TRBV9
TGTGCCAGCAGCGTAGCGACTAGCGCTCCTGAGCAGTTCTTC
CASSVATSAPEQFF
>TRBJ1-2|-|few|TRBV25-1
TGTGCCAGCAGACCCGGAGGCAGGGAACGGGGCTACACCTTC
CASRPGGRERGYTF
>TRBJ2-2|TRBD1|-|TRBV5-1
TGCGCCAGCCGATCTGGGACAGGGGATACCGGGGAGCTGTTTTTT
CASRSGTGDTGELFF
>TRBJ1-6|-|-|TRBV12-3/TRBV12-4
TGTGCCAGCAGTCCCAGCGGGACCTCTAATTCACCCCTCCACTTT
CASSPSGTSNSPLHF
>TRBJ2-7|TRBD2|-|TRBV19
TGTGCCAGTAGTCAAACTAGCGGGAGGGCCTACGAGCAGTACTTC
CASSQTSGRAYEQYF
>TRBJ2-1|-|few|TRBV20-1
TGCAGTGTCCGACGCCGGGATGAGCAGTTCTTC
CSVRRRDEQFF
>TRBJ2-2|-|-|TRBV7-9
TGTGCCAGCAGCCTGACAGGCACCCTTCCCGGGGAGCTGTTTTTT
CASSLTGTLPGELFF
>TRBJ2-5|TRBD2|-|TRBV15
TGTGCCACCAGCAGAGTCGGGACTATCCAAGAGACCCAGTACTTC
CATSRVGTIQETQYF
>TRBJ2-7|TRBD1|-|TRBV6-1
TGTGCCAGCAGGACAGGGGGCAATAGATTTGATAGCTTCGAGCAGTACTTC
CASRTGGNRFDSFEQYF
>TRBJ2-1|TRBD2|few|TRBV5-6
TGTGCCAGCAGCTTGGGGGGACTAGCGGGAGTGGTGGGTGAGCAGTTCTTC
CASSLGGLAGVVGEQFF
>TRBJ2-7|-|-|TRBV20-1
TGCAGTGCTAGACCGGGGGCCGACGAGCAGTACTTC
CSARPGADEQYF
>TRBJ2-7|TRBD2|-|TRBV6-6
TGTGCCAGCACAGGGACTAGCGGGTACGAGCAGTACTTC
CASTGTSGYEQYF
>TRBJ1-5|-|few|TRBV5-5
TGTGCCAGCAGTGTCGGTAGCAATCAGCCCCAGCATTTT
CASSVGSNQPQHF